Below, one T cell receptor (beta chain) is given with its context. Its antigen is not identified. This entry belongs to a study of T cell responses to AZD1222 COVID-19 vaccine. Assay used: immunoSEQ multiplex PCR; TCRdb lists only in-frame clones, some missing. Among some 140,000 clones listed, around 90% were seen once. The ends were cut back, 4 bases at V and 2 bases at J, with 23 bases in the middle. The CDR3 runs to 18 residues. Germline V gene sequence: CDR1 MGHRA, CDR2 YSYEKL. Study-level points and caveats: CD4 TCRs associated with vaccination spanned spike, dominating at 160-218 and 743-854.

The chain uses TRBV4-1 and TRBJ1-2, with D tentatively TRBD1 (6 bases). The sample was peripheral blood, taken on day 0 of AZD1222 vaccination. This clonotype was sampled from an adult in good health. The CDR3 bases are TGCGCCAGCAGCCTAACGGGGGGGGCGCAGGGTTTGAACTATGGCTACACCTTC. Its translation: CASSLTGGAQGLNYGYTF.